This T cell receptor beta chain was identified during a study of blood T cell repertoires in COVID-19. Study overall: Sources were T cells, B-cell-depleted T cells, or PBMCs; the material itself was cDNA or gDNA.

How the authors handled the data: Reference gene primer amplification gave estimated nucleated cell counts. Sequenced by immunoSEQ multiplex PCR; TCRdb stores in-frame clones only, minus some. The V and J calls and clone size were taken over from that table, and D and trimming were inferred from the DNA. The profile shows 170,000 or so clones, more than 85% of them singletons. A single count supports this clone. The sequenced material came from peripheral blood. The sequence was collected from a man in his forties or fifties with acute or convalescent COVID-19.

The CDR3 sequence is CASNRRTPSYNSPLHF. CDR3 DNA: TGTGCCAGCAATCGAAGGACTCCCTCCTATAATTCACCCCTCCACTTT. V usage is TRBV2 and J usage is TRBJ1-6; no clear D gene. CDR3 length equals 16 residues. In germline, CDR1 is SNHLY, CDR2 FYNNEI. Deletions cut 7 bases from V and 0 bases from J, with 13 bases between.